This TCR beta chain was captured by sequencing in a study of cytotoxic CD8 clonotypes in ibrutinib-treated CLL. This table comes from immunoSEQ multiplex PCR, and its TCRdb copy is limited to in-frame clones, with some not included. The sample yields about 63,000 clones, approximately 75% seen once. This clone has only a few counts. The receptor was isolated from a human donor with chronic lymphocytic leukemia. This specimen consisted of PBMCs, obtained after 12 months of ibrutinib treatment.

The CDR3 loop is CATSRGATEETQYF. In nucleotides, the CDR3 is TGTGCCACCAGCAGAGGGGCGACAGAAGAGACCCAGTACTTC. The chain uses TRBV15 and TRBJ2-5, with a tentative D call TRBD1 (5 bases). Between the trimmed V and J ends, which lost 1 base and 3 bases, there was a span of 9 bases. This CDR3 contains 14 residues. Germline CDR1 reads LNHNV; CDR2 reads YYDKDF (reference sequence).